This T cell receptor beta chain emerged from a study of cytomegalovirus exposure and HLA in healthy donors. Regarding the study as a whole: Analyzed later, most CMV-associated TCR beta chains appeared HLA-restricted.

To note about this clone: Its antigen is undetermined.

PCR used 60 Vbeta primers and 13 Jbeta primers. Using immunoSEQ multiplex PCR, the repertoire was profiled, and TCRdb retains in-frame clones only, with some absent. The sample totals 120,000 to 150,000 clones; its top ten clones hold roughly 2.7%. The CDR3 runs 15 residues. V lost 5 bases and J lost 2; bases outside the gene matches: 4. Germline V gene lookup returns CDR1 MNHEY and CDR2 SVGAGI. The V gene is TRBV6-5, the J gene TRBJ2-3; TRBD1 matches at 10 bases. The sample taken for sequencing was PBMCs. The TCR comes from a man aged 40-55 years in good health and CMV-seronegative. This chain's CDR3 is CASSPGQGITDTQYF. CDR3 in DNA: TGTGCCAGCAGTCCGGGACAGGGGATCACAGATACGCAGTATTTT.